This TCR beta chain stems from a study of T cells in Graves' hyperthyroidism and ophthalmopathy. The CDR3 regions of TCR beta were amplified from RNA transcripts. The study used the HTBI primer set for a first-round RT-PCR of the TCR CDR3. TCRdb reprocessed the multiplex PCR reads with MiXCR, giving one entry per CDR3 protein. Among 400,000 to 450,000 distinct CDR3 sequences listed, 14% to 15% were seen once. V was shortened by 3 bases and J by 5 bases, with 13 bases between the two germline ends. The CDR3 contains 14 residues. The V call is TRBV12-3 or TRBV12-4, the J call TRBJ1-1, with D tentatively TRBD1 (5 bases). Specimen: blood. This TCR derives from a man younger than 30 with Graves' ophthalmopathy. The CDR3 region has the DNA TGTGCCAGCAGTTTTGGGACCGGGGAAACTGAAGCTTTCTTT. Protein product: CASSFGTGETEAFF.